This T cell receptor (beta chain) was sequenced for a study of cytomegalovirus exposure and HLA in healthy donors. In the study overall: From HLA-typed donors, an early data release held 70 million to 95 million unique TCRs. Broader study findings: Cytomegalovirus association was listed for 164 TCR beta chains. Earlier analysis yielded a pattern in which most TCR beta V segments were productive about 90% or about 30% of the time. Among the sequence variants, a highly shared cluster was likely an artifact of sequencing.

On this clone: The antigen remains undetermined.

This PCR relied on a set of 60 Vbeta primers and 13 Jbeta primers. Libraries were prepared by immunoSEQ multiplex PCR; TCRdb keeps only in-frame clonotypes and omits some of them. The table has over 100,000 clones, 75% to 85% seen once. The CDR3 has 17 residues. J was trimmed by 5 bases and V by 5 bases; bases with no gene match: 7. Germline CDR1 reads MGHDK; CDR2 reads SYGVNS. V and J are TRBV25-1 and TRBJ2-1, with TRBD2 matching 15 bases. Sequenced input: PBMCs. This sequence originates from a female donor in good health and CMV-seropositive. The CDR3 coding sequence is TGTGCCAGCAGTTCACGGACTAGCGGGAGGGCGGACAATGAGCAGTTCTTC. Its protein is CASSSRTSGRADNEQFF.